The 4 T cell receptor beta chains in this list originate from one sample, sequenced in a study of T cells after yellow fever vaccination. TCRdb independently ran MiXCR on the 5' RACE reads; one entry per CDR3 protein. Found here are roughly 310,000 distinct CDR3 sequences, 8% to 10% of them singletons; the top ten hold about a sixth. Sequencing was performed on PBMCs, taken on the day of the first yellow fever vaccination. The receptor source for this set is a man younger than 35 who received the YFV17D yellow fever vaccine.

The chain recombines TRBV4-3 with TRBJ2-6; 8 bases are a match to TRBD1. Trimming cost V 0 bases and J 4 bases; bases outside gene matches: 5. The CDR3 has 17 residues. CDR1 is LGHNA and CDR2 is YSLEER in the germline V gene. The CDR3 region has the DNA TGCGCCAGCAGCCAAGACCGGACAGGGTGGGGGGCCAACGTCCTGACTTTC. This gives the protein CASSQDRTGWGANVLTF.

This clonotype was picked up many times. V usage is TRBV7-3 and J usage is TRBJ2-3; 14 bases are shared with TRBD2. V gave up 5 bases and J gave up 2 bases; unmatched junction bases: 3. The CDR3 contains 16 residues. Germline CDR1 SGHTA, CDR2 FQGTGA. CDR3 sequence: CASSPGLAGATDTQYF. Here the CDR3 DNA reads TGTGCCAGCAGCCCGGGACTAGCGGGGGCCACAGATACGCAGTATTTT.

CDR3 sequence (DNA): TGCAGTGCTAGAGGGCCGGGACTAGCGGGGGGATTGAACCAGTACTTC. It yields the protein CSARGPGLAGGLNQYF. The chain employs TRBV20-1 and TRBJ2-4; 15 bases align to TRBD2. The germline gives CDR1 DFQATT, CDR2 SNEGSKA (reference sequence). The CDR3 covers 16 residues. The ends lost 1 base at V and 13 bases at J; junction bases unmatched: 11.

The chain has TRBV16 and TRBJ2-1; D may correspond to TRBD1 or TRBD2 (7 bases each). The V and J ends lost 4 bases and 14 bases respectively, with 18 bases between them. This CDR3 spans 13 amino acids. The V gene's germline CDR1 is KGHSY and CDR2 FQNENV. The CDR3 DNA reads TGTGCCAGCAGCCCTATTCAGGGGGGGGAAGAGTTCTTC. Its translation: CASSPIQGGEEFF.